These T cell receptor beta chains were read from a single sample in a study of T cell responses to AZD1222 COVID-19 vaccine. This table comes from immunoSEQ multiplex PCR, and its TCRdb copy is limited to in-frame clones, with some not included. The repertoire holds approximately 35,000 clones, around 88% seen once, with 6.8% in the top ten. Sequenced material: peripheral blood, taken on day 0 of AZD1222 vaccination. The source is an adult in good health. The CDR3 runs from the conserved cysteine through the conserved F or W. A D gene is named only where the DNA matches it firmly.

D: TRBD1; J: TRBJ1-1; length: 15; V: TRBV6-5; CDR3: CASSTQGAVNTEAFF; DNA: TGTGCCAGCAGTACTCAGGGGGCGGTGAACACTGAAGCTTTCTTT
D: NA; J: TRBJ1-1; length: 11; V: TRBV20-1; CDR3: CSAERQYEAFF; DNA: TGCAGTGCCGAGAGACAGTATGAAGCTTTCTTT
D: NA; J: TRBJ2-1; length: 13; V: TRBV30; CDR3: CARGPSSYNEQFF; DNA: TGTGCCCGAGGGCCGAGCTCCTACAATGAGCAGTTCTTC
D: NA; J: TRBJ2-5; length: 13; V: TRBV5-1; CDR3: CASSLEPGETQYF; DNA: TGCGCCAGCAGCTTGGAACCTGGCGAGACCCAGTACTTC
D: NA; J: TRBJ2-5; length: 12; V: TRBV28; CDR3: CASSLREETQYF; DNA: TGTGCCAGCAGTTTGAGGGAAGAGACCCAGTACTTC
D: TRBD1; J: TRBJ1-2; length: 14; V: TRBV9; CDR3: CASSPGQEVYGYTF; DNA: TGTGCCAGCAGTCCGGGACAGGAGGTCTATGGCTACACCTTC
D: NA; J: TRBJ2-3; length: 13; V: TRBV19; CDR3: CASSRGLADTQYF; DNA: TGTGCCAGTAGTAGGGGGCTAGCAGATACGCAGTATTTT
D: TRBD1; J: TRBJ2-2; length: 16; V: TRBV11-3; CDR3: CASSPRDRGGTGELFF; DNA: TGTGCCAGCAGCCCCCGGGACAGGGGAGGGACCGGGGAGCTGTTTTTT
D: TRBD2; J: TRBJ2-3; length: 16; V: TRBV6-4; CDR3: CASSEGAGGPSDTQYF; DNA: TGTGCCAGCAGTGAAGGGGCGGGAGGGCCCTCAGATACGCAGTATTTT
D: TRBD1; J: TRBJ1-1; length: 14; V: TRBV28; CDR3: CASSIPTGDTEAFF; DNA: TGTGCCAGCAGTATCCCTACAGGGGACACTGAAGCTTTCTTT
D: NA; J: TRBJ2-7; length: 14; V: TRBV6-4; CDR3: CASRGKIGTYEQYF; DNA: TGTGCCAGCAGGGGCAAAATCGGTACCTACGAGCAGTACTTC
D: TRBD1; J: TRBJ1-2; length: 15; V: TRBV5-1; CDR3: CASMAPDRGNFGYTF; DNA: TGCGCCAGCATGGCCCCGGACAGGGGTAACTTTGGCTACACCTTC
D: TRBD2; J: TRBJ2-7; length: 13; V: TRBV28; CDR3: CASGGLATYEQYF; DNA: TGTGCCAGCGGGGGACTAGCAACCTACGAGCAGTACTTC
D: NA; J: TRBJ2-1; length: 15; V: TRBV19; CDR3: CATKRIGPSGDEQFF; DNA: TGTGCCACAAAGAGGATAGGGCCTTCGGGAGATGAGCAGTTCTTC